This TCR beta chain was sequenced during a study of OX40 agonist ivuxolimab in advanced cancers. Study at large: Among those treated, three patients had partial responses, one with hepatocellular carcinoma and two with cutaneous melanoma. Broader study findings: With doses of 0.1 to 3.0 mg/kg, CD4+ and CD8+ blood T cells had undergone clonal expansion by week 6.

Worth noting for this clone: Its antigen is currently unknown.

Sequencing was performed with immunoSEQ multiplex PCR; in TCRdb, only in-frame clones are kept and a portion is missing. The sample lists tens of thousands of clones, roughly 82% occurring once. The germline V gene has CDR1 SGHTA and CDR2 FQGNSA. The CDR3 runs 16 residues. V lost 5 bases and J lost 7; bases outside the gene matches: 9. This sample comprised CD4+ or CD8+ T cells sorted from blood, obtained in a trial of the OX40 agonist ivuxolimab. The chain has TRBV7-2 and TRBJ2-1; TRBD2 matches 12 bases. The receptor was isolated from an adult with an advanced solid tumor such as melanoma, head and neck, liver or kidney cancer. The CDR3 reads CASSGRLAGVVNEQFF. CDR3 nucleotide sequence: TGTGCCAGCAGCGGCCGACTAGCGGGAGTAGTAAATGAGCAGTTCTTC.